The source of this T cell receptor (beta chain) is a study of OX40 agonist ivuxolimab in advanced cancers. Background on the whole study: Ivuxolimab, which targeted the costimulatory receptor OX40 (CD134), was an agonistic, fully human IgG2 monoclonal antibody. Of the roughly 52 dose-escalation patients, hepatocellular carcinoma was present in about 19, melanoma in approximately 15, renal cell carcinoma in 9 and head and neck cancer in 9. Peripheral TCRbeta sequencing was intended to test whether TCR sequence diversity was altered and clonal T-cell expansion was caused by ivuxolimab. Intravenous ivuxolimab was administered to patients every 2 weeks at six dose levels: 0.01, 0.1, 0.3, 1.5, 3 and 10 mg/kg. Patients were allowed to have had prior anti-PD-1, anti-PD-L1 or anti-CTLA-4 therapy, and approximately 41% of the dose-escalation patients had previously received checkpoint inhibitors. The paper describes the monotherapy dose-escalation part (N = 52 patients) of the phase I trial of ivuxolimab. Partial responses occurred in three dose-escalation patients: two with cutaneous melanoma and one with hepatocellular carcinoma. In the dose-escalation cohort, approximately 82% of patients were male, and the mean age was roughly 60 years, with a range of about 23 to 90.

General study outcomes and caveats: Clonal expansion of both CD4+ and CD8+ blood T cells was observed from baseline to week 6 at doses 0.1 to 3.0 mg/kg. Partial responders in the 0.1-3.0 mg/kg groups had among the lowest normalized peripheral clonal expansion, especially among CD8+ T cells. After ivuxolimab, more expanded clones were found on average in CD8+ T cells than in CD4+ T cells. Low levels of normalized T-cell clonal expansion were also seen in some patients who did not respond. Antigen specificity was not determined for the clonally expanded peripheral T cells.

For sequencing of the TCRbeta CDR3 region, genomic DNA was extracted from the sorted cells. TCRbeta CDR3 regions were sequenced using the immunoSEQ Assay. In its TCRdb copy, this immuneACCESS table keeps in-frame sequences only and misses some clones. Where compared with another copy, unresolved V genes explain less than half of these, and the others have no known cause. The sample table contains roughly 93,000 clones; only one count was recorded for about 89% of them. 1.5% to 2% of the sample is held by the ten biggest clonotypes. A remark on this clone: Its antigen is not yet known. Base qualities are not recorded, but no much larger clone differs from it by a single base.

Patients with a history of autoimmune disease or receiving systemic immunosuppression were excluded from the trial. In every dose cohort, peripheral blood was drawn for TCR sequencing at baseline, cycle 4 day 1, and cycle 7 day 1. Samples came from an open-label, multicenter, first-in-human phase I dose-escalation trial of ivuxolimab. The trial enrolled adults with locally advanced or metastatic head and neck squamous cell, hepatocellular, melanoma or renal cell carcinoma. Before TCR sequencing, CD4+ and CD8+ T cells were separately sorted from peripheral blood. Reading from cysteine to phenylalanine, the CDR3 counts 13 amino acids. The read is trimmed to its CDR3 DNA, 39 bases read in frame from base 1. Per the germline V gene, MGHDK is the CDR1 and SYGVNS is the CDR2. Trimming at the junction amounts to 3 bases on V and 6 bases on J, and the germline ends lie 12 bases apart.

The chain joins TRBV25-1 to TRBJ2-7, with the D gene not clear enough to name. Specimen: CD4+ or CD8+ T cells sorted from blood, collected in a trial of the OX40 agonist ivuxolimab. The clonotype was recovered from an adult with an advanced solid tumor such as melanoma, head and neck, liver or kidney cancer. In nucleotide form, the sequence is TGTGCCAGCAGTGATGACCTCAACGGCGAGCAGTACTTC. Translated, this is CASSDDLNGEQYF.